The present T cell receptor beta chain was sequenced within a study of blood T cell repertoires in COVID-19 (dated by TCRdb to 2019 to 2021). Background for the entire study: The collaborator samples originated in the United States, Italy and Spain and spanned the acute and convalescent phases of COVID-19. The prospective study material was composed of cDNA or gDNA derived from T cells, B-cell-depleted T cells, or PBMCs. The dataset comprised deeply sampled blood TCRbeta repertoires from subjects exposed to, actively infected with, or recovered from COVID-19. The repertoires were made available in a free public database intended to serve as a resource for research on the immune response to SARS-CoV-2. The samples were drawn from the first 160 participants of the ongoing ImmuneRACE study and from 1,254 subjects provided by 6 global collaborators. Nearly every sample came with metadata listing a de-identified subject ID, COVID-19 status, age in years and sex. Where HLA class I and class II types were available, the types were taken from metadata supplied by the sample provider, not from assay-based typing. The research as a whole found: The quantity of clinical and demographic metadata differed by source and by participant and was supplied without curation.

The immunoSEQ Assay, a bias-controlled multiplex PCR, was used to amplify TCRbeta CDR3 regions from genomic DNA. The source study handled its data this way. The number of nucleated cells in each sample was estimated from the amplification of reference gene primers within the assay. To quantify the absolute abundance of each unique TCRbeta CDR3 rearrangement, sequence reads were collapsed and filtered. For each sample, productive Simpson clonality was calculated by taking the square root of Simpson's diversity index across productive rearrangements. The clones in this table, taken by TCRdb from immuneACCESS, are in-frame only. Not every clone is retained; where verified, under half of the shortfall comes from an unresolved V gene, and the cause of the rest is unknown. The V and J calls and clone size come from that table; D and trimming were worked out from the DNA. The sample records fewer than 200,000 clones, over 80% of which are singletons. Clones ranked in the top ten supply about 4.4% of the sample.

Taken from cysteine to phenylalanine, the CDR3 has 15 residues. Only the CDR3 DNA is retained, 45 bases long and in frame from the first base. CDR1 LNHDA and CDR2 SQIVND were looked up in the germline V gene (reference sequence). V lost 4 bases and J lost 10 bases; the stretch between them is 17 bases long. On this clone itself: Its antigen remains unidentified. One base away there is no much larger clone; base qualities are not given.

Participants in the prospective study were aged about 18 to 95 years, lived in 24 United States geographic areas, and enrolled through a virtual design. In the prospective study, cohorts were assigned on the basis of participant-reported clinical history obtained from a screening survey and a study questionnaire. Recovered participants in ImmuneRACE Cohort 3 were defined as having two consecutive negative NP/OP PCR tests, clearance from a healthcare professional, or resolution of symptoms. In the prospective study, mobile phlebotomists collected whole blood, serum and a nasopharyngeal or oropharyngeal swab from each participant. Additional blood draws and questionnaires over a 2-month period could optionally be provided by prospective study participants. Prospective study blood samples were shipped either frozen or at room temperature before DNA extraction.

Specimen: PBMCs or T cells enriched from blood (not recorded which). Recombination linked TRBV19 to TRBJ1-6; the D gene is possibly TRBD1, with 6 bases matching. The TCR comes from a woman in her fifties or sixties who had recovered from COVID-19. The CDR3 here reads CASSRFAGGRSPLHF. The DNA is TGTGCCAGTAGTAGGTTTGCGGGGGGCAGGTCACCCCTCCACTTT.